Below are 14 T cell receptor beta chains sequenced from a single sample in a study of T-cell memory formation after mild COVID-19. TCRdb processed the 5' RACE reads anew with MiXCR; each CDR3 protein has one entry. The sample consists of fewer than 250,000 distinct CDR3 sequences, under 30% of them appearing once. The sample consisted of PBMCs or a T cell subset sorted from them (not recorded which). These receptors originate from an adult woman who had mild COVID-19 (a few samples of this study predate the infection). Cell type and time point are not known.

This clonotype has a handful of counts. The chain carries TRBV5-1 and TRBJ2-5, with D uncertain. The CDR3 runs 14 residues. From germline, CDR1 is SGHRS and CDR2 YFSETQ. Trimming pared 0 bases from V and 5 bases from J, leaving 11 bases between. The CDR3 loop is CASSLVSVGETQYF. The CDR3, as DNA: TGCGCCAGCAGCTTGGTTTCCGTAGGGGAGACCCAGTACTTC.

Here the CDR3 reads CASSLHSQETQYF. The CDR3 region has the DNA TGTGCCAGCAGCTTACACAGCCAAGAGACCCAGTACTTC. The chain is built from TRBV7-9 and TRBJ2-5; D call uncertain. Germline loops: CDR1 SEHNR, CDR2 FQNEAQ (reference sequence). Trimming removed 2 bases at V and 1 base at J, with 5 bases between. The CDR3 contains 13 residues.

This clonotype came up a few times. This chain links TRBV12-3 or TRBV12-4 with TRBJ1-3, with a possible D match to TRBD1 (6 bases). Trimming pared 7 bases from V and 1 base from J, leaving 17 bases between. There are 16 residues in the CDR3. The CDR3 sequence is CASKLGAGQSGNTIYF. The CDR3 region has the DNA TGTGCCAGCAAACTGGGGGCCGGACAGTCTGGAAACACCATATATTTT.

The chain couples TRBV20-1 to TRBJ2-1; 10 nucleotides agree with TRBD1. V shed 5 bases, J shed 7 bases, and the junction held 11 bases outside the gene matches. CDR1 DFQATT and CDR2 SNEGSKA come from the germline V gene (reference sequence). The CDR3 runs 15 residues. The CDR3 DNA reads TGCAGTGCTGCCCAACCGGGACAGGGGAGGAATGAGCAGTTCTTC. This translates into CSAAQPGQGRNEQFF.

V and J are TRBV7-9 and TRBJ1-1, with unresolved D. Trimming took off 2 bases at V and 4 bases at J, with 20 bases between the two ends. This CDR3 region has 17 residues. Germline V gene data show CDR1 as SEHNR and CDR2 as FQNEAQ (reference sequence). The CDR3 coding sequence is TGTGCCAGCAGCTTAAGTATTGTGGTGGGCGTCGGCACTGAAGCTTTCTTT. This gives the protein CASSLSIVVGVGTEAFF. The variable domain in full, with the rest retrieved from reference TRBV7-9 and TRBJ1-1, is DTGVSQNPRHKITKRGQNVTFRCDPISEHNRLYWYRQTLGQGPEFLTYFQNEAQLEKSRLLSDRFSAERPKGSFSTLEIQRTEQGDSAMYLCASSLSIVVGVGTEAFFGQGTRLTVV.

The chain joins TRBV5-1 to TRBJ2-5; 14 nucleotides match TRBD2. The germline V gene encodes CDR1 SGHRS and CDR2 YFSETQ. CDR3 length: 17 residues. V lost 2 bases to trimming and J lost 4 bases; unmatched junction nucleotides: 7. The CDR3 region is CASSLGTSGGRAETQYF. The CDR3 region has the DNA TGCGCCAGCAGCTTAGGGACTAGCGGGGGACGCGCAGAGACCCAGTACTTC.

V usage is TRBV11-1 and J usage is TRBJ1-2, with TRBD1 as a possible D gene (6 bases). Germline V gene sequence: CDR1 SGHAT, CDR2 FQDESV (reference sequence). V lost 1 base and J 0 bases, leaving 12 bases between the germline ends. This CDR3 has 16 amino acids. This chain's CDR3 is CASSLVGTPSNYGYTF. CDR3 coding DNA: TGTGCCAGCAGCTTAGTGGGGACACCTTCTAACTATGGCTACACCTTC. The full variable domain, rest sourced from reference TRBV11-1 and TRBJ1-2, is EAEVAQSPRYKITEKSQAVAFWCDPISGHATLYWYRQILGQGPELLVQFQDESVVDDSQLPKDRFSAERLKGVDSTLKIQPAELGDSAMYLCASSLVGTPSNYGYTFGSGTRLTVV.

The chain joins TRBV7-7 to TRBJ2-1; TRBD2 matches 14 bases. Germline V gene data show CDR1 as SSHAT and CDR2 as FNYEAQ (reference sequence). The CDR3 consists of 14 residues. V lost 5 bases to trimming and J lost 14 bases; unmatched junction nucleotides: 8. CDR3 coding DNA: TGTGCCAGCAGCCAGGGGACTAGCGGGGGCCCTGAGTTCTTC. Its protein product is CASSQGTSGGPEFF. Looking up the rest from reference TRBV7-7 and TRBJ2-1 gives the full variable domain: GAGVSQSPRYKVTKRGQDVTLRCDPISSHATLYWYQQALGQGPEFLTYFNYEAQPDKSGLPSDRFSAERPEGSISTLTIQRTEQRDSAMYRCASSQGTSGGPEFFGPGTRLTVL.

CDR3 residues: CSALSRRDTQYF. CDR3 bases: TGCAGTGCCCTTTCCAGAAGAGATACGCAGTATTTT. This chain links TRBV20-1 with TRBJ2-3; D is unclear. Germline V gives CDR1 DFQATT, CDR2 SNEGSKA (reference sequence). The V and J ends lost 6 bases and 5 bases respectively, with 12 bases between them. This CDR3 has 12 amino acids.

This clonotype occurred a few times. This chain joins TRBV6-1 and TRBJ2-1; TRBD2 might be the D (6 bases). Between the trimmed V and J ends, which lost 6 bases and 2 bases, there was a span of 11 bases. Germline CDR1 MNHNS, CDR2 SASEGT. The CDR3 has 14 amino acids. The CDR3 nucleotides are TGTGCCAGCAGCCCGGGAGATACCTACAATGAGCAGTTCTTC. It translates to CASSPGDTYNEQFF.

A few counts support this clonotype. The chain links TRBV29-1 to TRBJ1-2, with D possibly matching TRBD1 (6 bases). CDR1 and CDR2 from the germline V gene are SQVTM and ANQGSEA. The CDR3 is made up of 14 amino acids. Trimming pared 3 bases from V and 4 bases from J, leaving 15 bases between. The CDR3 reads CSVDYRGRGYGYTF. The DNA for the CDR3 is TGCAGCGTTGATTATCGGGGGCGCGGCTATGGCTACACCTTC.

This clonotype was counted between two and nine times. The chain recombines TRBV20-1 with TRBJ1-2; D may be TRBD1 (6 bases). Per germline, CDR1 DFQATT and CDR2 SNEGSKA (reference sequence). With 6 bases removed from V and 4 bases from J, the gap between germline ends came to 9 bases. This CDR3 contains 11 residues. The CDR3 here is CSAGGAYGYTF. As DNA, the CDR3 is TGCAGTGCGGGGGGGGCCTATGGCTACACCTTC.

This clonotype was detected a few times. The chain has TRBV3-1 and TRBJ1-4; D might be TRBD1 (5 bases). Germline CDR1 reads LGHDT; CDR2 reads YNNKEL (reference sequence). The CDR3 totals 14 residues. With 0 bases removed from V and 8 bases from J, the gap between germline ends came to 10 bases. The DNA of the CDR3 is TGTGCCAGCAGCCAAGATACCGGGGGGGAAAAACTGTTTTTT. It codes for CASSQDTGGEKLFF.

This clonotype was counted ten times or more. V and J are TRBV6-2 or TRBV6-3 and TRBJ2-1, with D tentatively TRBD1 or TRBD2 (5 bases each). Trimming removed 2 bases from V and 4 bases from J, with 12 bases in between. The CDR3 length is 15 residues. The germline V gene has CDR1 MNHEY and CDR2 SVGEGT. DNA for the CDR3: TGTGCCAGCAGTTACGACGGGACCCCGTACAATGAGCAGTTCTTC. It codes for CASSYDGTPYNEQFF.